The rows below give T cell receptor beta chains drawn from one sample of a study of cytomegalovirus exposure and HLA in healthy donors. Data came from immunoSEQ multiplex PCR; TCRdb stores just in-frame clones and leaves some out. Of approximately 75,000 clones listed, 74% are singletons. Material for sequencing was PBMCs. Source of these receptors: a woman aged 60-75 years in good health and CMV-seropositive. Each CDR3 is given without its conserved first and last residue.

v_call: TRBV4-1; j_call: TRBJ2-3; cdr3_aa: ASSQDNVAGVQDTQY
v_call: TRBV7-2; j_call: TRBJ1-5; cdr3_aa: ASSLTWGERRNQPQH
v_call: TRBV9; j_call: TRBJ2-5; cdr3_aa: ASSARDRAWGETQY
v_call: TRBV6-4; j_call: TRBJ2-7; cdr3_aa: ASSSDRSGEQY
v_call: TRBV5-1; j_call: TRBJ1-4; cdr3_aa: ASSLYGTGNEKLF
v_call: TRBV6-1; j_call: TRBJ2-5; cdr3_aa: ASRGLAGETQY
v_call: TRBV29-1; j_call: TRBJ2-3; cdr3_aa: SVAQGVTDTQY
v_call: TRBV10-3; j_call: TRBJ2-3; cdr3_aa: AIRSGRGEDTDTQY
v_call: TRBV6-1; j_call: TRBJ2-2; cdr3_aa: ASSGPGNTGELF
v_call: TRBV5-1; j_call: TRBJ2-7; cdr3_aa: ASSLTGQAYEQY
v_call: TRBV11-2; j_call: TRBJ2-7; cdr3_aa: ASSPGQGSGEQY
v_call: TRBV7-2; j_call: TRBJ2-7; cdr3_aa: ASSSFTGTSGARYEQY
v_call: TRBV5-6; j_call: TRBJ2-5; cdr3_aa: ASSKDSFFKY
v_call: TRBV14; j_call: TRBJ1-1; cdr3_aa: ASSQDRRTEAF
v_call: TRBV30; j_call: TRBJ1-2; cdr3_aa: AWISAFRTNYGYT
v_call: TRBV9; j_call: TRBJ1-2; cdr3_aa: ASSASTGTYGYT
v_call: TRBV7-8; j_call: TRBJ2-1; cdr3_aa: ASSPGISYNEQF
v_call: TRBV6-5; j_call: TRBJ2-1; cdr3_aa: ASSAPTLRNEQF
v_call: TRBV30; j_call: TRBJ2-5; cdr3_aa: AWSPTSGGETQY
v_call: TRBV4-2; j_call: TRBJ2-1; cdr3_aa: ASSQSGQAYNEQF
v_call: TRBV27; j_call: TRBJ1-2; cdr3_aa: ASSSLTGAFGYT
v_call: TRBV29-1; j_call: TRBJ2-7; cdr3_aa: SVAGTYEQY
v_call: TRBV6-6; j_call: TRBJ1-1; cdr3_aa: ASKHSGYLAF
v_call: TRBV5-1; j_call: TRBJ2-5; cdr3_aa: ASSLVAGASVETQY
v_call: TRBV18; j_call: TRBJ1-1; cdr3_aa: ASSPRRDEAF
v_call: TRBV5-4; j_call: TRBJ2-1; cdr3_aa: ASSLVGGGEQF
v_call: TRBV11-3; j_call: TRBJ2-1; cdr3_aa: ASSLVSDEQF
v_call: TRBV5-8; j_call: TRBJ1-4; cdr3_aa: ASSLEGLPNEKLF
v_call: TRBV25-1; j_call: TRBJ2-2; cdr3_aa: ASSTTGPPNTGELF
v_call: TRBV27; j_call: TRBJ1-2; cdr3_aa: ASRQGNYGYT
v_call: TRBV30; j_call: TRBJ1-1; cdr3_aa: AWKYDRNTEAF
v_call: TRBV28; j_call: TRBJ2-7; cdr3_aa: ASSFLAGVLGEQY
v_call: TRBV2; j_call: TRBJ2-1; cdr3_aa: ASSSQPGQGWNEQF
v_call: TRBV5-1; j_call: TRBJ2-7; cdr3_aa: ASSTGLVYGEQY
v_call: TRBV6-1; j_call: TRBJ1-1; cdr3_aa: ASSALNTEAF
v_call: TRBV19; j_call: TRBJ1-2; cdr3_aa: ASSSGFMGGYT
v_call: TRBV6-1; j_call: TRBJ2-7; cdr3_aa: ASSKPSTYEQY
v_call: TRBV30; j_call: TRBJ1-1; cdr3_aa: AWTRQKGTEAF
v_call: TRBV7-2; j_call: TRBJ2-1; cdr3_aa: ASSKQGYNEQF
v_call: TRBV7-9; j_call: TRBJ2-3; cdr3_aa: ASSGSGRTDTQY
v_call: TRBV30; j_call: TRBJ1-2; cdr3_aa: AWSVSGGYGYT
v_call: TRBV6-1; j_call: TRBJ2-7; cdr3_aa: ASSERSGSFYEQY
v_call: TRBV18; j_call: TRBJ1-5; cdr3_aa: ASSPRFDRGYQPQH
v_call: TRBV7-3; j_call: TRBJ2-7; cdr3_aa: ASSPGTGHEQY
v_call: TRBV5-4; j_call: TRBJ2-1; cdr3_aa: ASSPGGSSYNEQF
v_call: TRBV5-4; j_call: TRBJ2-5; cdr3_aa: ASSSGQQQETQY
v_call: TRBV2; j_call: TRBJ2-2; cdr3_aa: ASRGQGAGELF
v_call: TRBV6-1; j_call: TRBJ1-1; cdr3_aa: ASSKLGQGATEAF